Here is one T cell receptor (beta chain) with its context. This specimen comes from a study of blood T cell repertoires in COVID-19. Study information: Some COVID-19 samples were acute and others convalescent; all came from the United States, Italy and Spain. T cells, B-cell-depleted T cells, or PBMCs supplied cDNA or gDNA.

The CDR3 is made up of 15 amino acids. V gave up 0 bases and J gave up 4 bases, with 9 bases separating them. Germline-derived CDR1 and CDR2 are MNHEY and SVGEGT. In the source study's methods: Nucleated cell counts were estimated from reference gene primer amplification. Measured with immunoSEQ multiplex PCR; TCRdb has only the in-frame clones, and not every one. The V and J calls and clone size come from that table; D and trimming were worked out from the DNA. The sample records under 300,000 clones, 80% to 90% being singletons. The receptor was derived from a woman in her thirties with active or convalescent COVID-19. This chain joins TRBV6-2 or TRBV6-3 and TRBJ1-4; D perhaps matches TRBD1 (6 bases). The sample comprised peripheral blood. In DNA form, the CDR3 reads TGTGCCAGCAGTTACTCGGGACACTTTAATGAAAAACTGTTTTTT. This sequence encodes CASSYSGHFNEKLFF.